This entry lists 25 T cell receptor beta chains sequenced from one sample in a study of blood T cell repertoires in COVID-19. The protocol was immunoSEQ multiplex PCR, while the TCRdb copy is restricted to in-frame clones and leaves out a portion. The profile shows roughly 33,000 clones, 88% of them singletons. Sequenced input: peripheral blood. These receptors were collected from a human donor in a cohort sampled during active COVID-19.

This clone came up once. The rearrangement uses TRBV23-1 and TRBJ1-4; D is possibly TRBD1 (6 bases). TRBV23-1 is filed as an ORF, its function uncertain. This CDR3 has 15 amino acids. The V end lost 7 bases, the J end lost 5 bases, and 17 bases lay between the germline ends. The CDR3: CASTIRTVDNEKLFF. DNA for the CDR3: TGCGCCAGCACCATAAGGACAGTGGACAATGAAAAACTGTTTTTT.

The chain uses TRBV7-8 and TRBJ2-1, with D possibly being TRBD1 (6 bases). From germline, CDR1 is SGHVS and CDR2 FQNEAQ. The V end was cut by 5 bases, the J end by 6 bases, with 26 bases between. CDR3 size: 18 residues. CDR3 protein: CASSQTVLWGRWTNEQFF. CDR3 nucleotide sequence: TGTGCCAGCAGCCAGACAGTTTTGTGGGGGCGGTGGACCAATGAGCAGTTCTTC.

This clone appeared once. V and J are TRBV19 and TRBJ1-2; weak D call: TRBD1 (6 bases). The ends were cut back, 4 bases at V and 10 bases at J, with 19 bases in the middle. This CDR3 contains 14 residues. Looked up from germline, CDR1 is LNHDA and CDR2 is SQIVND (reference sequence). The CDR3 loop reads CASSRAPKQGAYTF. The CDR3 bases are TGTGCCAGTAGTAGAGCCCCCAAACAGGGAGCCTACACCTTC. Full variable domain (outside the CDR3, taken from reference TRBV19 and TRBJ1-2): DGGITQSPKYLFRKEGQNVTLSCEQNLNHDAMYWYRQDPGQGLRLIYYSQIVNDFQKGDIAEGYSVSREKKESFPLTVTSAQKNPTAFYLCASSRAPKQGAYTFGSGTRLTVV.

The V and J genes are TRBV18 and TRBJ2-7; 8 bases agree with TRBD2. Germline assignment: CDR1 KGHSH and CDR2 LQKENI. V was clipped by 10 bases and J by 2 bases; unmatched bases: 10. This CDR3 spans 14 amino acids. In DNA form, the CDR3 reads TGTGCCAACCCGCGGGGGGCTTCTCCCTACGAGCAGTACTTC. Protein: CANPRGASPYEQYF.

The V call is TRBV24-1, the J call TRBJ2-3, with 7 bases fitting TRBD1. The V gene's germline CDR1 is KGHDR and CDR2 SFDVKD. The CDR3 length is 14 residues. The V segment lost 5 bases and the J segment 3 bases; nucleotides outside the gene matches: 4. The DNA for the CDR3 is TGTGCCACCAGTGTAGGGGGCGGGACAGATACGCAGTATTTT. It translates to CATSVGGGTDTQYF.

The rearrangement uses TRBV25-1 and TRBJ1-5, with D tentatively TRBD1 (6 bases). The CDR3 runs 12 residues. V shed 6 bases and J shed 4 bases, with 7 bases lying between them. The germline CDR1 and CDR2 sequences are MGHDK and SYGVNS. This CDR3 is CASRGQNQPQHF. Here the CDR3 DNA reads TGTGCCAGCAGGGGACAAAATCAGCCCCAGCATTTT.

The genes are TRBV7-3 and TRBJ2-7; 7 bases line up with TRBD1. Germline values: CDR1 SGHTA, CDR2 FQGTGA. V lost 5 bases and J lost 2; bases outside the gene matches: 6. The CDR3 is made up of 14 amino acids. The CDR3 coding sequence is TGTGCCAGCAGCCCGGGGACAGAGACCTACGAGCAGTACTTC. Translating gives CASSPGTETYEQYF.

This sequence joins TRBV19 and TRBJ2-3, with 9 bases that match TRBD1. V gave up 9 bases and J gave up 0 bases; unmatched junction bases: 7. CDR3 length equals 15 residues. Germline CDR1 reads LNHDA; CDR2 reads SQIVND (reference sequence). The CDR3 nucleotides are TGTGCCAGCCAATCCGGGACAGGGAGCACAGATACGCAGTATTTT. Amino acid sequence: CASQSGTGSTDTQYF.

The V and J genes are TRBV28 and TRBJ1-5, with 9 nucleotides matching TRBD1. This CDR3 spans 15 amino acids. The junction had 7 bases not matched to a gene; V was cut back by 6 bases and J by 4 bases. CDR1 MDHEN and CDR2 SYDVKM come from the germline V gene. The CDR3 DNA reads as TGTGCCAGCAGATCCGGGACAGGGCAAAATCAGCCCCAGCATTTT. Translated, it gives CASRSGTGQNQPQHF.

This clone was observed once. CDR3 nucleotide sequence: TGTGCCACCAGTGATTGGGACAGACTCCTATGGGTTGGCTACACCTTC. It translates to CATSDWDRLLWVGYTF. The V and J genes are TRBV24-1 and TRBJ1-2, with TRBD1 matching over 7 bases. This CDR3 comprises 16 residues. The germline V gene has CDR1 KGHDR and CDR2 SFDVKD. V lost 2 bases, J lost 7 bases, and 12 bases stayed unmatched.

This rearrangement joins TRBV18 to TRBJ2-3; no firm D call. V gave up 3 bases and J gave up 3 bases, with 7 bases separating them. Per the germline V gene, CDR1 is KGHSH and CDR2 is LQKENI. This CDR3 comprises 13 residues. The CDR3 sequence: CASSPYPTDTQYF. The CDR3 coding sequence is TGTGCCAGCTCACCCTACCCGACAGATACGCAGTATTTT.

This chain joins TRBV6-1 and TRBJ1-6; the D is unclear. The germline gives CDR1 MNHNS, CDR2 SASEGT. Trimming left V 0 bases short and J 10 bases short, with 13 bases between. The CDR3 sequence is 15 residues long. The CDR3 loop is CASSEATHGSSPLHF. The DNA of the CDR3 is TGTGCCAGCAGTGAAGCAACTCATGGGAGCTCACCCCTCCACTTT.

This clone was counted once. The chain combines TRBV5-1 with TRBJ1-4; weak D call: TRBD1 (5 bases). Trimming took off 4 bases at V and 2 bases at J, with 12 bases between the two ends. Per the germline V gene, CDR1 is SGHRS and CDR2 is YFSETQ. This CDR3 contains 15 residues. This chain's CDR3 is CASSPRPGTNEKLFF. The CDR3 nucleotides read TGCGCCAGCAGCCCAAGACCAGGGACTAATGAAAAACTGTTTTTT.

This clone was seen only a few times. The genes are TRBV3-1 (or the pseudogene TRBV3-2) and TRBJ1-1, with TRBD1 identical over 10 bases. Looked up from germline, CDR1 is LGHDT and CDR2 is YNNKEL (reference sequence). This CDR3 region has 16 residues. J lost 5 bases, V lost 5 bases, and 11 bases had no gene match. The CDR3 here is CASSKLADRGRTEAFF. Written as DNA, the CDR3 is TGTGCCAGCAGCAAGCTCGCCGACAGGGGGCGAACTGAAGCTTTCTTT.

The CDR3 here is CASSRRTGYYGYTF. In DNA, the CDR3 is TGTGCCAGCAGCAGAAGGACAGGGTACTATGGCTACACCTTC. V usage is TRBV5-6 and J usage is TRBJ1-2, with 8 bases matching TRBD1. The V and J ends lost 4 bases and 3 bases, in that order; junction bases with no gene match: 5. This CDR3 comprises 14 residues. The germline CDR1 and CDR2 sequences are SGHDT and YYEEEE.

This clone was picked up one time. The chain employs TRBV19 and TRBJ2-7; the match to TRBD1 covers 7 bases. Germline loops: CDR1 LNHDA, CDR2 SQIVND (reference sequence). The CDR3 spans 13 residues. With 5 bases clipped from V and 5 bases from J, the junction kept 6 bases outside the gene matches. The CDR3 nucleotides read TGTGCCAGTAGTTCGTCGACAGGGAACGAGCAGTACTTC. Its protein product is CASSSSTGNEQYF.

This chain joins TRBV6-5 and TRBJ2-5; no clear D. The CDR3 consists of 14 residues. Germline assignment: CDR1 MNHEY and CDR2 SVGAGI. Trimming pared 0 bases from V and 2 bases from J, leaving 7 bases between. As DNA, the CDR3 is TGTGCCAGCAGTTACTCGAGCTTTCAAGAGACCCAGTACTTC. This sequence encodes CASSYSSFQETQYF.

This rearrangement joins TRBV7-2 to TRBJ2-4; 12 bases line up with TRBD1. V was pared by 2 bases and J by 9 bases, with 17 bases of the junction left unmatched. The CDR3 is 19 amino acids. Germline CDR1 and CDR2: SGHTA and FQGNSA. The CDR3 DNA sequence: TGTGCCAGCAGCTTATCTAATCCGGGACAGGGGGCGCGGGTGAGCATTCAGTACTTC. It translates to CASSLSNPGQGARVSIQYF.

The chain employs TRBV19 and TRBJ2-1, with 8 bases aligning to TRBD1. Losses at the gene ends were 7 bases for V and 5 bases for J; bases not matched to a gene: 10. CDR1 is LNHDA, CDR2 SQIVND, per germline (reference sequence). This CDR3 is 15 amino acids long. CDR3 nucleotide sequence: TGTGCCAGTACAGCCCGGGACAGGAGAAACAATGAGCAGTTCTTC. Protein sequence: CASTARDRRNNEQFF.

The rearrangement links TRBV7-8 to TRBJ2-1, with TRBD2 as a possible D gene (7 bases). CDR1 and CDR2 from the germline V gene are SGHVS and FQNEAQ. V was trimmed by 5 bases and J by 0 bases, leaving 11 bases between them. The length of the CDR3 is 15 residues. CDR3 nucleotides: TGTGCCAGCAGCCGAGCGGGACACTCCTACAATGAGCAGTTCTTC. It specifies CASSRAGHSYNEQFF.

Here the CDR3 reads CASSLGGKEGETQYF. The CDR3, as DNA: TGTGCCAGCAGCTTAGGAGGGAAGGAAGGAGAGACCCAGTACTTC. This chain uses TRBV7-2 with TRBJ2-5, with a weak D call TRBD2 (5 bases). V was clipped by 1 base and J by 4 bases, with 13 bases between them. The CDR3 spans 15 residues. CDR1 and CDR2 (germline): SGHTA, FQGNSA.

V gene TRBV29-1 combines with J gene TRBJ2-3; TRBD2 might be the D (5 bases). From germline, CDR1 is SQVTM and CDR2 ANQGSEA. Trimming removed 5 bases from V and 5 bases from J, with 14 bases in between. CDR3 length: 13 amino acids. Here the CDR3 reads CSVQNIGRDTQYF. The CDR3 nucleotides read TGCAGCGTTCAAAATATAGGGAGAGATACGCAGTATTTT.

The chain joins TRBV5-1 to TRBJ2-7, with TRBD1 matching over 8 bases. Per the germline V gene, CDR1 is SGHRS and CDR2 is YFSETQ. Trimming took 3 bases from V and 0 from J; bases not matched to a gene: 2. CDR3 length: 14 residues. CDR3 amino acids: CASSSGQGSYEQYF. The CDR3 region has the DNA TGCGCCAGCAGCTCCGGACAGGGCTCCTACGAGCAGTACTTC. The full variable domain, completed using reference TRBV5-1 and TRBJ2-7, is KAGVTQTPRYLIKTRGQQVTLSCSPISGHRSVSWYQQTPGQGLQFLFEYFSETQRNKGNFPGRFSGRQFSNSRSEMNVSTLELGDSALYLCASSSGQGSYEQYFGPGTRLTVT.

This clone was seen a few times. This chain joins TRBV27 and TRBJ2-4; D may be TRBD1 (6 bases). CDR3 length: 14 residues. V was cut by 4 bases and J by 6 bases, with 13 bases left in between. CDR1 MNHEY and CDR2 SMNVEV come from the germline V gene (reference sequence). The CDR3 DNA follows: TGTGCCAGCAGTTCAGTGGACAGAACAAACATTCAGTACTTC. Residues: CASSSVDRTNIQYF.

The V call is TRBV5-1, the J call TRBJ1-1; D gene unclear. CDR1 SGHRS and CDR2 YFSETQ come from the germline V gene. V lost 3 bases and J 5 bases, leaving 14 bases between the germline ends. The CDR3 spans 14 residues. The chain's CDR3 is CASSSFGVRTEAFF. CDR3 sequence (DNA): TGCGCCAGCAGCTCCTTCGGGGTAAGGACTGAAGCTTTCTTT.